This TCR beta chain was sequenced in a study of tumor-infiltrating lymphocytes in localized non-small cell lung cancer. As for the study in general: Tumor tissue and non-adjacent uninvolved lung came from each patient. General study points: Each assay used a separate piece of the same tissue.

Remarks on this clone: Its antigen is unknown.

Measured with immunoSEQ multiplex PCR; TCRdb has only the in-frame clones, and not every one. The sample shows roughly 15,000 clones, more than 60% of them seen only once. Germline CDR1 SGHNT, CDR2 YYREEE (reference sequence). Trimming stripped 6 bases from V and 2 bases from J, with 11 bases between. The CDR3 consists of 13 residues. Sample: lung tumor tissue. The rearrangement uses TRBV5-4 and TRBJ1-2; TRBD1 is a possible D gene (6 bases). This clonotype was sampled from a human donor with non-small cell lung cancer. Here the CDR3 reads CASNLGGNYGYTF. The CDR3 DNA sequence: TGTGCCAGCAACTTAGGGGGAAACTATGGCTACACCTTC.